The entry below describes one TCR beta chain. The clone's antigen remains unknown. There are no base qualities to consult, and no much larger clone falls within one base. The data are from a study of blood T cell repertoires in COVID-19 (dated by TCRdb to the early 2020s). Regarding the study in general: Collaborator samples came from the United States, Italy and Spain and covered acute and convalescent phases of COVID-19. The prospective study material was composed of cDNA or gDNA derived from T cells, B-cell-depleted T cells, or PBMCs. The dataset comprised deeply sampled blood TCRbeta repertoires from subjects exposed to, actively infected with, or recovered from COVID-19. The repertoires were released in a freely available public database meant as a resource for research on the immune response to SARS-CoV-2. The samples were drawn from the first 160 participants of the ongoing ImmuneRACE study and from 1,254 subjects provided by 6 global collaborators. The sample metadata nearly always contained a de-identified subject ID, COVID-19 status, age in years and sex. Where available, HLA class I and class II types were obtained from metadata supplied by the sample provider rather than from assay-based typing.

TCRbeta CDR3 regions were amplified from genomic DNA using the immunoSEQ Assay, a bias-controlled multiplex PCR. Per the authors' processing: The number of nucleated cells in each sample was estimated by amplification of reference gene primers within the assay. Sequence reads were collapsed and filtered to measure the absolute abundance of every unique TCRbeta CDR3 rearrangement. For each sample, productive Simpson clonality was calculated as the square root of Simpson's diversity index over productive rearrangements. Held by TCRdb, this immuneACCESS table contains in-frame sequences only and omits some clones. Under half of the omission traces to an unresolved V gene where checked; the cause of the rest is unknown. That table gives V, J and clone size, and the DNA gave D and trimming. A total of about 150,000 clones appear in this sample, 84% of them only once. The ten top clones hold 13% to 15% of the sample.

Collaborating institutions collected whole blood in K2EDTA tubes following their own protocols. Collaborator samples were shipped for TCRbeta analysis as frozen whole blood, isolated PBMCs, or DNA extracted from either sample type. Points the paper makes about the study in general: The quantity of clinical and demographic metadata differed by source and by participant and was supplied without curation.

In the germline V gene, CDR1 corresponds to MNHNS and CDR2 to SASEGT. Its CDR3 holds 14 amino acids, cysteine through phenylalanine. The CDR3 DNA has 42 bases and is translated from base 1. Trimming removed 3 bases from V and 4 bases from J; the gene matches leave 6 bases unexplained. This receptor was obtained from a man younger than 30 with active or convalescent COVID-19. In this chain, TRBV6-1 is recombined with TRBJ2-7; 7 central bases correspond to TRBD1. The source material was peripheral blood. The CDR3 region reads CASSEFNRGYEQYF. Here is the DNA: TGTGCCAGCAGTGAGTTTAACAGGGGTTACGAGCAGTACTTC.